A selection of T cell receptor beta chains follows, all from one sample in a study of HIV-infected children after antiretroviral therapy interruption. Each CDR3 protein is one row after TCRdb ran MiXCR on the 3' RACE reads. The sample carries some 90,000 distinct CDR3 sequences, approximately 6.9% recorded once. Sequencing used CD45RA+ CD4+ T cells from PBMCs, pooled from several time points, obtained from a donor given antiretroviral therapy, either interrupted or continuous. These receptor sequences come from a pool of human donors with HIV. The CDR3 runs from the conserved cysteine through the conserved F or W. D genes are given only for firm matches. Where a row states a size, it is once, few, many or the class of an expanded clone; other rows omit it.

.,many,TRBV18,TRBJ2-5,TGTGCCAGCTCATCCAATCGCGGACGGAAAGAGACCCAGTACTTC,CASSSNRGRKETQYF
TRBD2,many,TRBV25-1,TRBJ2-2,TGTGCCAGCAGTGATACTAGCGGGGGCCACTTCTTTAACACCGGGGAGCTGTTTTTT,CASSDTSGGHFFNTGELFF
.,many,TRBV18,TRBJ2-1,TGTGCCAGCTCCCCTGCAGGGGTTGGGCAGTTCTTC,CASSPAGVGQFF
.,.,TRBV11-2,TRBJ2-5,TGTGCCAGCAGCCCCTCTATAGGTCAAGAGACCCAGTACTTC,CASSPSIGQETQYF
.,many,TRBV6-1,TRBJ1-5,TGTGCCAGCCGCCATCACACCGACAATCAGCCCCAGCATTTT,CASRHHTDNQPQHF
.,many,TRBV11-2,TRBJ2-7,TGTGCCAGCAGCCTCACGGGAGAGCCCACCTACGAGCAGTACTTC,CASSLTGEPTYEQYF
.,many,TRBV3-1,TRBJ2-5,TGTGCCAGCAGCCAAGAATGGGAGCAGGGGCTAGAGACCCAGTACTTC,CASSQEWEQGLETQYF
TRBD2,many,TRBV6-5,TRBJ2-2,TGTGCCAGCAAGCTCGAAGGACCGGGACTAAGCACCGGGGAGCTGTTTTTT,CASKLEGPGLSTGELFF
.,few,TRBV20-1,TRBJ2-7,TGCAGTGCTATGAAGACGGGCCCTTCGATTGGGGGCGAGCAGTACTTC,CSAMKTGPSIGGEQYF
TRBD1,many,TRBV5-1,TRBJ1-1,TGCGCCAGCAGCTTGCGGTCAGGGGGAGGAAATGAAGCTTTCTTT,CASSLRSGGGNEAFF
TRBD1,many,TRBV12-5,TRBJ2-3,TGTGCTAGTGGTCCACCTACCCTGACAGGGGGCATCACAGATACGCAGTATTTT,CASGPPTLTGGITDTQYF
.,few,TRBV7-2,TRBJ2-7,TGTGCCAGCAGCTCGAAGAGGGCGGGGGCCTCTTACTACGAGCAGTACTTC,CASSSKRAGASYYEQYF
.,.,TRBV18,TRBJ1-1,TGTGCCAGCTCACTACAGTCGATCTATTTGAACACTGAAGCTTTCTTT,CASSLQSIYLNTEAFF
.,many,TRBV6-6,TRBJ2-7,TGTGCCAGCAGTCTAGGGGATTCTAGCGCCTACGAGCAGTACTTC,CASSLGDSSAYEQYF
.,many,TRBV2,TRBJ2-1,TGTGCCAGCAACAGGCAGGACGGCTACTCCAATGAGCAGTTCTTC,CASNRQDGYSNEQFF
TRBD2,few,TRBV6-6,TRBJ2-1,TGTGCCAGCAGTTATAGCGGGGGCGACAATGAGCAGTTCTTC,CASSYSGGDNEQFF
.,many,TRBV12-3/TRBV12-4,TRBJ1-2,TGTGCCAGCAGCGCCCCATTGTATGGAGGTGGCTACACCTTC,CASSAPLYGGGYTF
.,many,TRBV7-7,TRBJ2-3,TGTGCTAGCAGCTTCAGGGGAAGGTCCGATACGCAGTATTTT,CASSFRGRSDTQYF
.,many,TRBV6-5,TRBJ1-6,TGTGCCAGCAGTAGGATCCCCTATAATTCACCCCTCCACTTT,CASSRIPYNSPLHF
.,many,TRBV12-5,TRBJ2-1,TGTGCTAGTGGTTACAGGTTGATCGATGAGCAGTTCTTC,CASGYRLIDEQFF
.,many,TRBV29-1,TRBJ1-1,TGCAGCGTTGTGGTGAGCATGAACACTGAAGCTTTCTTT,CSVVVSMNTEAFF
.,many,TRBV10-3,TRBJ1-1,TGTGCCACACATCGGACGGGGAACACTGAAGCTTTCTTT,CATHRTGNTEAFF
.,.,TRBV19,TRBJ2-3,TGTGCCAGTAATCTCGCTCGATACACAGATACGCAGTATTTT,CASNLARYTDTQYF
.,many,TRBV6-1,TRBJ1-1,TGTGCCAGTCTACGCCCTCCAGGGTATACTGAAGCTTTCTTT,CASLRPPGYTEAFF
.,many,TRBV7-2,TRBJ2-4,TGTGCCAGCAGCTTAGGGGGAGCCAAAAACATTCAGTACTTC,CASSLGGAKNIQYF